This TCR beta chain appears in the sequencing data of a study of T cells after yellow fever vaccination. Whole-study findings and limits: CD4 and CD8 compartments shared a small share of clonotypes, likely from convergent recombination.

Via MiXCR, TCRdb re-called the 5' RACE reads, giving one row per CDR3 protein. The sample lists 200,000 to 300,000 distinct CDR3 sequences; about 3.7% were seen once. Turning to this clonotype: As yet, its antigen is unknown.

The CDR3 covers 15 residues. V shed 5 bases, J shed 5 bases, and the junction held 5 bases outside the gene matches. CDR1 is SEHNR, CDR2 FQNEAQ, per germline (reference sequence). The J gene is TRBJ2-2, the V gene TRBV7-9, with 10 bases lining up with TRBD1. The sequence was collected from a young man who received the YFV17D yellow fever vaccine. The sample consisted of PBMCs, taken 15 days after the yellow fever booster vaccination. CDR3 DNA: TGTGCCAGCAGCGAAGGGACAGGGGAAACCGGGGAGCTGTTTTTT. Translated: CASSEGTGETGELFF.